This note documents a single T cell receptor (beta chain) sequence. Its antigen is undetermined. The CDR3 length is 14 residues. From germline, CDR1 is SGHNT and CDR2 YYREEE (reference sequence). V shed 1 base and J 2 bases; nucleotides not matched to a gene: 2. The table came from immunoSEQ multiplex PCR; TCRdb's copy has only in-frame clones and leaves some out. The profile shows tens of thousands of clones, approximately 94% of them singletons. This specimen comes from a study of siplizumab effects on memory and regulatory T cells. Study observations and caveats: Under siplizumab, alloreactive sequences traced to unstimulated CD4+ memory cells were significantly reduced. Unstimulated subset assignment was obtained for only a minor fraction of alloreactive clones. Siplizumab gave mappable alloreactive CD4+ clones an average Treg-derived fraction of about 70%, against under 35% in controls.

Specimen: CD8+ T cells sorted from blood. This clonotype was sampled from a human donor in good health. This chain links TRBV5-4 with TRBJ1-1; 7 bases agree with TRBD1. The CDR3 is CASSLYRGNTEAFF. The DNA of the CDR3 is TGTGCCAGCAGCTTGTACAGGGGTAACACTGAAGCTTTCTTT.